Listed below are T cell receptor beta chains from one sample, sequenced in a study of blood T cell repertoires in COVID-19. TCRdb keeps only in-frame clones here, not all; method: immunoSEQ multiplex PCR. The repertoire has about 46,000 clones, 80% to 90% of them found once; the top ten carry roughly 14%. Sequencing was carried out using peripheral blood. The receptors here all came from a human donor in a cohort sampled during active COVID-19. The donor label of this sample is uncertain. Both conserved end residues are part of each CDR3. Fields, in order: V gene, J gene, D gene, CDR3 protein. D genes are given only for firm matches.

TRBV3-1/TRBV3-2	TRBJ2-1	TRBD2	CASSQAGLALEDEQFF
TRBV19	TRBJ2-1	TRBD2	CASRLGQGLAGGNEQFF
TRBV14	TRBJ1-2	-	CASSQDRTRAGYTF
TRBV19	TRBJ2-5	-	CASSPTEVETQYF
TRBV9	TRBJ1-6	TRBD1	CASSGTEGQINSPLHF
TRBV30	TRBJ2-7	-	CAWNAGTAAYEQYF
TRBV6-5	TRBJ1-2	-	CASHGDTNYGYTF
TRBV9	TRBJ1-2	TRBD1	CASSPRTGDGYGYTF
TRBV6-5	TRBJ1-2	TRBD1	CASSYSGQNYGYTF
TRBV29-1	TRBJ2-3	TRBD2	CSVVTSGVHGTQYF
TRBV5-8	TRBJ2-7	-	CASSSTGNYEQYF
TRBV7-3	TRBJ1-1	-	CASSPRVGPEAEAFF
TRBV28	TRBJ2-3	-	CASFSRADTQYF
TRBV18	TRBJ2-3	TRBD2	CASSPLRGAADTQYF
TRBV11-3	TRBJ2-3	TRBD2	CASSPSGGLSTDTQYF
TRBV5-1	TRBJ2-7	TRBD1	CASSREGARPYEQYF
TRBV5-4	TRBJ1-2	-	CASSLQGAIYGYTF
TRBV2	TRBJ2-5	TRBD2	CASSEGLTSGGYQETQYF
TRBV29-1	TRBJ2-1	-	CSVDPWGSSEQFF
TRBV7-3	TRBJ2-1	-	CASSPNWGRGNEQFF
TRBV5-1	TRBJ2-1	TRBD1	CASSLVAGGRNEQFF
TRBV13	TRBJ1-3	TRBD1	CASRARGLSGNTIYF
TRBV2	TRBJ1-2	TRBD1	CASSVRGDGYTF
TRBV5-4	TRBJ2-7	-	CASSTQASEQYF
TRBV28	TRBJ1-5	-	CASSLGDWASNQPQHF
TRBV4-2	TRBJ2-3	-	CASSQEGGDTQYF
TRBV6-2/TRBV6-3	TRBJ1-2	-	CASSPTGPDGYTF
TRBV6-2/TRBV6-3	TRBJ2-7	TRBD1	CASSLTGGSYSSYEQYF
TRBV6-5	TRBJ1-5	-	CASSYSTRGPQHF
TRBV14	TRBJ1-3	-	CASSQVTRAERHF
TRBV9	TRBJ1-6	TRBD1	CASSGDRVFDSPLHF
TRBV7-9	TRBJ1-3	-	CASSSRGSGNTIYF
TRBV11-3	TRBJ2-7	-	CASSIDGASYEQYF
TRBV11-2	TRBJ2-3	-	CASSGTQGWPDTQYF
TRBV5-4	TRBJ2-7	TRBD1	CASTEPGQGDKKQYF
TRBV7-2	TRBJ2-7	TRBD1	CASSTRTGTNEQYF
TRBV7-9	TRBJ2-1	TRBD1	CASSLGGIQGALTNEQFF
TRBV15	TRBJ2-7	-	CATSRDRGREQYF